What follows describes a single T cell receptor beta chain. Its antigen is not identified. From germline, CDR1 is LNHDA and CDR2 SQIVND (reference sequence). Trimming pared 5 bases from V and 4 bases from J, leaving 11 bases between. The CDR3 totals 13 residues. The sample is drawn from a study of vaccination effects on CD4 cells after COVID-19. TCRdb's table, derived via immunoSEQ multiplex PCR, lists solely in-frame clones and lacks some. This table has tens of thousands of clones, around 67% appearing once. Antigen-specific CD4+ T cells were expanded with viral peptide pools in the ViraFEST assay before sequencing. Researchers isolated CD4+ T cells once about eleven days of culture had elapsed. According to PCR results, the person was infected with SARS-CoV-2 between March and December 2020. Half the medium was replaced with IL-2 medium on days 3 and 7.

Sequencing was performed on CD4+ T cells from PBMCs cultured with a peptide pool, taken before COVID-19 vaccination. This clonotype was sampled from a human donor who had a prior SARS-CoV-2 infection. The chain has TRBV19 and TRBJ1-2; D not certain. The CDR3 region is CASSLEYPYGYTF. In DNA form, the CDR3 reads TGTGCCAGTAGTCTGGAGTACCCCTATGGCTACACCTTC.